This entry describes one T cell receptor beta chain. Its specificity is not known. Trimming took 2 bases from V and 6 from J, leaving 10 bases between them. This CDR3 is built from 13 residues. CDR1 is LGHNA, CDR2 YSLEER, per germline. A minimum of 5.5 micrograms of total RNA was extracted per sample. The entry originates in a study of blood T cells in healthy people across ages. Study results and limitations: Researchers said unsorted PBMCs prevented a conclusive naive versus antigen-experienced comparison.

The second PCR ran about 6 to 11 cycles with a sample-barcoded 5' primer and J-beta primers. A tag from a template-switch adaptor with 12 random nucleotides marked each cDNA molecule. There were at least 3 million CDR3-containing paired-end reads obtained from each sample. TCRdb reprocessed the 5' RACE reads with MiXCR, giving one entry per CDR3 protein. The sample yields about 1.4 million distinct CDR3 sequences, roughly 60% seen once. This receptor was taken from a man younger than 35 in good health. The sample comprised blood. The V and J genes are TRBV4-3 and TRBJ1-2; the D gene is possibly TRBD1 (5 bases). The CDR3 DNA sequence: TGCGCCAGCAGCCAACGGGGAGGGGATGGCTACACCTTC. Amino acid sequence: CASSQRGGDGYTF.